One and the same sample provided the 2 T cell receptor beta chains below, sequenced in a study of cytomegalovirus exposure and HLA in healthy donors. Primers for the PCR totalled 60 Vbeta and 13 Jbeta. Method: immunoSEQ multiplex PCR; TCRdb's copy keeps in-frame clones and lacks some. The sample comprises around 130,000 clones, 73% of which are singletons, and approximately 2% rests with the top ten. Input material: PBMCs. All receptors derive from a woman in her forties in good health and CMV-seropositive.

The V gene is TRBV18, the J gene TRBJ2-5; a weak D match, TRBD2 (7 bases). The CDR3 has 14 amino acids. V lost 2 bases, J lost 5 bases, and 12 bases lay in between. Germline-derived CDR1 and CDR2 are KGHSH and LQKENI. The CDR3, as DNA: TGTGCCAGCTCACCAGCGGGGGCCCTGGAGACCCAGTACTTC. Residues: CASSPAGALETQYF. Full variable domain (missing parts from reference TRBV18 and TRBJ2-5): NAGVMQNPRHLVRRRGQEARLRCSPMKGHSHVYWYRQLPEEGLKFMVYLQKENIIDESGMPKERFSAEFPKEGPSILRIQQVVRGDSAAYFCASSPAGALETQYFGPGTRLLVL.

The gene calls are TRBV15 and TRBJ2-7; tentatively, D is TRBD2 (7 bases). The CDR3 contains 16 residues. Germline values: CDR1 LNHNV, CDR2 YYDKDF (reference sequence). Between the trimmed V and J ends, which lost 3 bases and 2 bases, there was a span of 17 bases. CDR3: CATSRSGTRDPYEQYF. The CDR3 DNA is TGTGCCACCAGCAGGAGCGGGACAAGGGATCCCTACGAGCAGTACTTC.